The clone carrying this T cell receptor (beta chain) was counted only a few times. No antigen is known for it. This sample is part of a study of cytomegalovirus exposure and HLA in healthy donors. Notes on the study in general: Other equally common chains were less clonally expanded than HLA-associated TCR beta chains, a later analysis showed.

Vbeta (60) and Jbeta (13) primers were used in the PCR. The protocol was immunoSEQ multiplex PCR, while the TCRdb copy is restricted to in-frame clones and leaves out a portion. In the table there are approximately 100,000 clones, roughly three quarters of which are singletons. This CDR3 has 17 amino acids. Germline V lookup: CDR1 SGDLS, CDR2 YYNGEE. With V trimmed by 0 bases and J by 5 bases, 11 bases remained unmatched. This sequence originates from a man aged 40-55 years in good health and CMV-seronegative. Input material: PBMCs. The J gene is TRBJ2-1, the V gene TRBV9; 7 positions match TRBD2. The CDR3 protein is CASSVVWGGGVDNEQFF. The CDR3 DNA is TGTGCCAGCAGCGTAGTATGGGGGGGAGGGGTGGACAATGAGCAGTTCTTC.